Below are 13 T cell receptor beta chains sequenced from a single sample in a study of blood T cell repertoires in COVID-19. Produced via immunoSEQ multiplex PCR; TCRdb's table is partial and in-frame only. The table records about 140,000 clones, about four fifths of them present only once. Sequencing used peripheral blood. All receptors derive from a human donor in a cohort sampled during active COVID-19.

V usage is TRBV6-5 and J usage is TRBJ1-4; possible D gene TRBD1, 5 bases. This CDR3 spans 12 amino acids. Germline CDR1 and CDR2: MNHEY and SVGAGI. Trimming took off 6 bases at V and 5 bases at J, with 7 bases between the two ends. The CDR3 is CASRGRNEKLFF. CDR3 in DNA: TGTGCCAGCAGGGGGCGAAATGAAAAACTGTTTTTT.

The rearrangement uses TRBV7-6 and TRBJ1-3; D is undetermined. Germline loops: CDR1 SGHVS, CDR2 FNYEAQ. This CDR3 is built from 12 residues. The V end was cut by 3 bases, the J end by 4 bases, with 4 bases between. For the CDR3, the DNA is TGTGCCAGCAGCTTGGAGGGAAACACCATATATTTT. It codes for CASSLEGNTIYF.

This sequence joins TRBV6-5 and TRBJ2-7; perhaps TRBD1 as D (6 bases). From germline, CDR1 is MNHEY and CDR2 SVGAGI. The CDR3 sequence is 16 residues long. The V end lost 0 bases, the J end lost 6 bases, and 18 bases lay between the germline ends. The DNA for the CDR3 is TGTGCCAGCAGTTACTCAGGCTCAGGGGCCCGGGGCGAGCAGTACTTC. Translating it yields CASSYSGSGARGEQYF.

The rearrangement links TRBV6-1 to TRBJ2-6; D gene uncertain. The germline gives CDR1 MNHNS, CDR2 SASEGT. V shed 0 bases and J shed 0 bases, with 6 bases lying between them. There are 16 residues in the CDR3. The CDR3: CASSEAMASGANVLTF. The CDR3, as DNA: TGTGCCAGCAGTGAAGCGATGGCCTCTGGGGCCAACGTCCTGACTTTC.

The chain is built from TRBV7-2 and TRBJ2-3; 7 bases map to TRBD1. The CDR3 loop spans 14 amino acids. V dropped 1 base and J dropped 4; count of bases not matched to a gene: 2. Germline V lookup: CDR1 SGHTA, CDR2 FQGNSA. The DNA of the CDR3 is TGTGCCAGCAGCTTAGTAGGGGGCTCAGATACGCAGTATTTT. This translates into CASSLVGGSDTQYF.

This clone was seen more than once but under ten times. The chain links TRBV5-1 to TRBJ1-1, with D perhaps TRBD1 (6 bases). This CDR3 comprises 15 residues. V lost 0 bases and J lost 2, with 11 bases in between. CDR1 and CDR2 (germline): SGHRS, YFSETQ. The CDR3 nucleotides read TGCGCCAGCAGCTTGGCGGAGACAGGCAACACTGAAGCTTTCTTT. Its translation is CASSLAETGNTEAFF.

The V call is TRBV11-1, the J call TRBJ2-7; TRBD1 is a possible D gene (5 bases). This CDR3 is 16 amino acids long. Trimming shortened V by 4 bases and J by 1 base, and 17 bases separated the two germline ends. Germline CDR1 and CDR2: SGHAT and FQDESV (reference sequence). CDR3 loop: CASSSPKGQGSYEQYF. As DNA, the CDR3 is TGTGCCAGCAGCTCCCCCAAAGGGCAGGGATCCTACGAGCAGTACTTC.

The DNA for the CDR3 is TGCGCCAGCAGCTCACAGGGGGATGGGAACGAGCAGTACTTC. Translating gives CASSSQGDGNEQYF. This chain uses TRBV5-1 with TRBJ2-7, with 8 bases fitting TRBD1. Germline V lookup: CDR1 SGHRS, CDR2 YFSETQ. The CDR3 loop spans 14 amino acids. V trimming: 3 bases; J trimming: 5 bases; junction bases outside the gene matches: 7.

The CDR3 nucleotides read TGCAGCGTTGACGCCTACTACACAGATACGCAGTATTTT. Protein: CSVDAYYTDTQYF. The chain has TRBV29-1 and TRBJ2-3, with D unresolved. V lost 3 bases and J lost 2, with 9 bases in between. Germline CDR1 is SQVTM and CDR2 is ANQGSEA. The CDR3 has 13 amino acids.

The chain has TRBV29-1 and TRBJ2-3; 7 nucleotides align to TRBD1. From germline, CDR1 is SQVTM and CDR2 ANQGSEA. With 5 bases clipped from V and 1 base from J, the junction kept 6 bases outside the gene matches. The CDR3 covers 14 residues. This CDR3 is CSVISGGRTDTQYF. As DNA, the CDR3 is TGCAGCGTTATATCAGGGGGACGCACAGATACGCAGTATTTT.

CDR3 amino acids: CASSLPGDYYGYTF. The CDR3 DNA follows: TGCGCCAGCAGCTTGCCCGGGGACTACTATGGCTACACCTTC. The J gene is TRBJ1-2, the V gene TRBV5-1; possibly TRBD1 for D (5 bases). CDR3 size: 14 residues. Trimming left V 1 base short and J 3 bases short, with 10 bases between. The germline CDR1 and CDR2 sequences are SGHRS and YFSETQ.

V is TRBV15 and J is TRBJ2-7, with 9 positions matching TRBD2. Trimming took 0 bases from V and 2 from J; bases not matched to a gene: 5. The length of the CDR3 is 16 residues. Germline V gene lookup returns CDR1 LNHNV and CDR2 YYDKDF (reference sequence). The CDR3 sequence is CATSRDSQRGAYEQYF. The CDR3 nucleotides are TGTGCCACCAGCAGAGATTCCCAGCGGGGGGCCTACGAGCAGTACTTC.

The chain has TRBV15 and TRBJ1-5, with a possible D match to TRBD1 (5 bases). CDR1 is LNHNV, CDR2 YYDKDF, per germline (reference sequence). Trimming took 1 base from V and 3 from J, leaving 13 bases between them. The CDR3 is made up of 16 amino acids. The CDR3 sequence: CATSRGAREVNQPQHF. DNA of the CDR3: TGTGCCACCAGCAGAGGGGCCAGGGAGGTCAATCAGCCCCAGCATTTT.